The sequence of this TCR beta chain was determined in a study of prognosis after radiotherapy for stage I lung cancer. Across the whole study: SBRT radiotherapy comprised 3 to 5 fractions at a biologically effective dose of at least 100 Gy.

Patients were uniformly node-negative by CT and PET/CT and had received no prior chemotherapy or radiotherapy, with no other malignancies. Two time points each involved a draw of about 5.8 milliliters of peripheral blood. TCR beta CDR3 was amplified from genomic DNA by two-round multiplex PCR. Amplification during the initial PCR round employed primers specific to each TRBV and TRBJ gene. TCRdb used MiXCR to reprocess the multiplex PCR reads, holding one entry per CDR3 protein. The sample shows 10,000 to 13,000 distinct CDR3 sequences, 45% to 65% of them seen only once. Trimming shortened V by 2 bases and J by 0 bases, and 7 bases separated the two germline ends. The CDR3 is 15 residues long. This clonotype is termed medium-sized (0.01 to 0.1%).

The sample here was PBMCs, taken before or after stereotactic body radiation therapy (not recorded which). This receptor was obtained from a donor aged 50 or older with non-small cell lung cancer. The chain recombines TRBV12-3 or TRBV12-4 with TRBJ1-4; the D is unclear. The chain's CDR3 is CASSLLSATNEKLFF. The CDR3 coding sequence is TGTGCCAGCAGTTTATTGAGCGCAACTAATGAAAAACTGTTTTTT.